This T cell receptor (beta chain) stems from a study of tumor-infiltrating lymphocytes in primary liver carcinoma. The wider study: Patients, male and female, were 30 to 69 years old. Each of the growths was stage T1-T3 N0M0, extending about 4 to 11 cm across.

cDNA specific to TCR beta was made from roughly 500 ng of total RNA, with a constant-region primer employed for priming. Nested multiplex PCR, run for three rounds with slightly modified ARM-PCR, yielded TCR beta libraries. In the first two PCR rounds, TRBV1-TRBV30 forward primers were paired with a C-beta reverse primer, and each round lasted roughly 10 cycles. TCRdb independently ran MiXCR on the multiplex PCR reads; one entry per CDR3 protein. The table records approximately 300,000 distinct CDR3 sequences, roughly two thirds of them present only once. RNA isolated from unsorted whole blood supplied the blood RNA, with germline DNA also extracted. No treatment had been given to the patients, who were chronically infected with HBV. Germline CDR1 SGHNT, CDR2 YYREEE (reference sequence). The CDR3 contains 14 residues. On this clonotype itself: At one boundary the junction diverges from the germline segment, which might be a read error.

The chain links TRBV5-4 to TRBJ2-5, with 9 bases fitting TRBD1. The sequence came from a man aged 40-49 years with primary liver carcinoma and hepatitis B virus infection. The sequencing sample was made of peripheral blood. CDR3 DNA sequence: TGTACCAGCAGCTTCCGGGACAGGGAAAAGACCCAGTACTTC. Translating gives CTSSFRDREKTQYF.